These 24 T cell receptor beta chains were sequenced from one sample in a study of cytomegalovirus exposure and HLA in healthy donors. 13 Jbeta primers and 60 Vbeta primers were used for the PCR. TCRdb's copy holds only in-frame clones and misses some; the assay was immunoSEQ multiplex PCR. This table has roughly 86,000 clones, over 65% appearing once. What was sequenced was PBMCs. The receptors were sampled from a man younger than 40 in good health and CMV-seronegative.

The chain employs TRBV18 and TRBJ2-7; no reliable D call. The CDR3 has 13 amino acids. Germline V lookup: CDR1 KGHSH, CDR2 LQKENI. V was cut by 2 bases and J by 2 bases, with 7 bases left in between. The CDR3 region has the DNA TGTGCCAGCTCACCAATGTTCACCTACGAGCAGTACTTC. Residues: CASSPMFTYEQYF.

The chain uses TRBV18 and TRBJ1-1; 9 bases map to TRBD1. Germline lookup yields CDR1 KGHSH and CDR2 LQKENI. V lost 5 bases, J lost 1 base, and 5 bases stayed unmatched. The CDR3 extends over 15 amino acids. CDR3 nucleotide sequence: TGTGCCAGCTCATCGCTGGGACAGGGGAACACTGAAGCTTTCTTT. Translating it yields CASSSLGQGNTEAFF. Complete variable domain (other parts from reference TRBV18 and TRBJ1-1): NAGVMQNPRHLVRRRGQEARLRCSPMKGHSHVYWYRQLPEEGLKFMVYLQKENIIDESGMPKERFSAEFPKEGPSILRIQQVVRGDSAAYFCASSSLGQGNTEAFFGQGTRLTVV.

The chain uses TRBV27 and TRBJ2-5; maybe TRBD2 (6 bases). The tail of the sequence fits TRBJ2-7 better, so the J call may be wrong. The CDR3 covers 15 residues. The V gene's germline CDR1 is MNHEY and CDR2 SMNVEV (reference sequence). As DNA, the CDR3 is TGTGCCAGCTCCTTCTCGCGGGGAGCCTCCTACGAGCAGTACTTC. Its translation: CASSFSRGASYEQYF.

CDR3 amino acids: CASSPLPSTHDYGYTF. In DNA form, the CDR3 reads TGTGCCAGCTCACCACTACCTTCAACACACGACTATGGCTACACCTTC. The gene calls are TRBV18 and TRBJ1-2, with unresolved D. This CDR3 comprises 16 residues. Looked up from germline, CDR1 is KGHSH and CDR2 is LQKENI. V lost 1 base, J lost 3 bases, and 15 bases lay in between.

The J gene is TRBJ2-7, the V gene TRBV10-2; 11 bases match TRBD1. The trim removed 4 bases at V and 4 bases at J, leaving 3 bases unmatched. The CDR3 is 14 amino acids. CDR1 WSHSY and CDR2 SAAADI come from the germline V gene. The CDR3 region is CASSGGTGGYEQYF. DNA of the CDR3: TGCGCCAGCAGTGGGGGGACAGGGGGGTACGAGCAGTACTTC.

This chain links TRBV7-3 with TRBJ2-1, with no clear D. In germline, CDR1 is SGHTA, CDR2 FQGTGA. Trimming cost V 5 bases and J 2 bases, with 13 bases left between them. CDR3 length: 15 residues. The DNA of the CDR3 is TGTGCCAGCAGCCCCCTGCGAGGCACCTACAATGAGCAGTTCTTC. Protein sequence: CASSPLRGTYNEQFF.

The J gene is TRBJ2-3, the V gene TRBV10-3; the D gene is possibly TRBD1 (5 bases). Deletions cut 0 bases from V and 0 bases from J, with 10 bases between. The CDR3 is made up of 16 amino acids. Looked up from germline, CDR1 is ENHRY and CDR2 is SYGVKD. Written as DNA, the CDR3 is TGTGCCATCAGTGAGTCGAGGACACCTAGCACAGATACGCAGTATTTT. Its translation: CAISESRTPSTDTQYF.

The chain carries TRBV11-2 and TRBJ2-7; no definite D call. From germline, CDR1 is SGHAT and CDR2 FQNNGV. The CDR3 length is 15 residues. Trimming removed 0 bases from V and 0 bases from J, with 9 bases in between. This CDR3 is CASSLDNRFSYEQYF. As DNA, the CDR3 is TGTGCCAGCAGCTTAGATAACAGATTCTCCTACGAGCAGTACTTC.

The chain carries TRBV7-2 and TRBJ1-3; D unresolved. The germline CDR1 and CDR2 sequences are SGHTA and FQGNSA. CDR3 length: 16 amino acids. Trimming left V 5 bases short and J 0 bases short, with 14 bases between. The CDR3 bases are TGTGCCAGCAGCCTAGGAAGACTCAGCTCTGGAAACACCATATATTTT. Its translation is CASSLGRLSSGNTIYF.

The CDR3 spells CASSLKPGEGGSPLHF. The CDR3 nucleotides are TGTGCCAGCAGCCTCAAACCGGGGGAAGGGGGCTCACCCCTCCACTTT. This sequence joins TRBV4-2 and TRBJ1-6; TRBD1 agrees at 7 bases. Trimming at V came to 4 bases and at J to 10 bases, leaving 13 bases not matched to a gene. The germline CDR1 and CDR2 sequences are LGHNA and YNFKEQ. The CDR3 totals 16 residues.

This clone occurred a few times. V gene TRBV6-4 combines with J gene TRBJ1-1; D call uncertain. Trimming removed 2 bases at V and 3 bases at J, with 16 bases between. The CDR3 contains 16 residues. CDR1 MRHNA and CDR2 SNTAGT come from the germline V gene. CDR3 sequence: CASSDGVGSGYTEAFF. The CDR3 DNA sequence: TGTGCCAGCAGTGACGGTGTGGGGAGTGGGTACACTGAAGCTTTCTTT.

This chain connects TRBV5-1 to TRBJ2-3, with D maybe TRBD2 (5 bases). Trimming stripped 0 bases from V and 1 base from J, with 18 bases between. Per the germline V gene, CDR1 is SGHRS and CDR2 is YFSETQ. The CDR3 extends over 18 amino acids. CDR3 amino acids: CASSLGTSTSRGTDTQYF. The CDR3 nucleotides read TGCGCCAGCAGCTTGGGGACTTCCACATCTAGGGGCACAGATACGCAGTATTTT.

The table lists this clone with a count of one. J is TRBJ2-1 and V is TRBV6-5, with 9 bases lining up with TRBD2. The CDR3 loop spans 14 amino acids. The V segment lost 6 bases and the J segment 7 bases; nucleotides outside the gene matches: 7. CDR1 is MNHEY and CDR2 is SVGAGI in the germline V gene. CDR3 DNA: TGTGCCAGCAGACGACTAGCGGCCATTAATGAGCAGTTCTTC. This gives the protein CASRRLAAINEQFF.

This clone was seen more than once but under ten times. The CDR3 DNA sequence: TGTGCCAGCACCCTAGGGACAGGGGACCTTTATGGCTACACCTTC. Translation gives CASTLGTGDLYGYTF. The chain couples TRBV6-1 to TRBJ1-2; 10 nucleotides match TRBD1. The CDR3 spans 15 residues. Unmatched junction bases numbered 10, after V lost 7 bases and J lost 5 bases. CDR1 and CDR2 (germline): MNHNS, SASEGT.

The table lists this clone with a few counts. This chain joins TRBV7-9 and TRBJ2-6; a possible D gene is TRBD1 (5 bases). This CDR3 region has 17 residues. Germline-derived CDR1 and CDR2 are SEHNR and FQNEAQ (reference sequence). Trimming removed 4 bases from V and 4 bases from J, with 17 bases in between. The CDR3 bases are TGTGCCAGCAGCTCACGGACAAGGGTGCTCGGGGCCAACGTCCTGACTTTC. Encoded protein: CASSSRTRVLGANVLTF.

The chain joins TRBV5-5 to TRBJ1-6, with D possibly TRBD1 on 6 matching bases. V shed 4 bases and J shed 3 bases, with 14 bases lying between them. Germline assignment: CDR1 SGHKS and CDR2 YYEKEE (reference sequence). This CDR3 has 16 amino acids. The DNA of the CDR3 is TGTGCCAGCAGCATCGGACAGTACAACTATAATTCACCCCTCCACTTT. This codes for CASSIGQYNYNSPLHF.

V gene TRBV6-6 combines with J gene TRBJ1-4; no clear D. The CDR3 consists of 12 residues. Deletions cut 0 bases from V and 10 bases from J, with 6 bases between. Germline V lookup: CDR1 MNHNY, CDR2 SVGAGI (reference sequence). CDR3 in DNA: TGTGCCAGCAGTTACTCTAGAGGAAAACTGTTTTTT. Protein: CASSYSRGKLFF.

The gene calls are TRBV12-5 and TRBJ2-1, with 15 bases that match TRBD2. Germline V gene sequence: CDR1 LGHNT, CDR2 FRNRAP. CDR3 length: 17 residues. V trimming: 1 base; J trimming: 9 bases; junction bases outside the gene matches: 7. CDR3 nucleotide sequence: TGTGCTAGTGGTTTGGAGGGACTAGCGGGGGGTTTGGTTGAGCAGTTCTTC. Its protein is CASGLEGLAGGLVEQFF.

The V gene is TRBV9, the J gene TRBJ2-7; 9 nucleotides line up with TRBD1. The CDR3 runs 19 residues. CDR1 SGDLS and CDR2 YYNGEE come from the germline V gene. V lost 4 bases to trimming and J lost 0 bases; unmatched junction nucleotides: 17. The CDR3 protein is CASSPQGAGRISSSYEQYF. CDR3 bases: TGTGCCAGCAGCCCACAGGGGGCGGGAAGAATTTCCAGCTCCTACGAGCAGTACTTC.

The V call is TRBV7-3, the J call TRBJ1-1; D not resolved. Trimming pared 1 base from V and 1 base from J, leaving 4 bases between. Germline CDR1 reads SGHTA; CDR2 reads FQGTGA. There are 13 residues in the CDR3. This CDR3 reads CASSLNGNTEAFF. The CDR3 DNA is TGTGCCAGCAGCTTAAACGGGAACACTGAAGCTTTCTTT.

The chain combines TRBV14 with TRBJ2-2, with TRBD2 identical over 10 bases. V was pared by 4 bases and J by 5 bases, with 4 bases of the junction left unmatched. Germline V lookup: CDR1 SGHDN, CDR2 FVKESK. There are 15 residues in the CDR3. CDR3 nucleotides: TGTGCCAGCAGCCCCCCGGGACTAGCGACCGGGGAGCTGTTTTTT. The encoded protein is CASSPPGLATGELFF.

The chain employs TRBV4-1 and TRBJ2-5, with 7 bases fitting TRBD2. V was clipped by 8 bases and J by 5 bases; unmatched bases: 8. Looked up from germline, CDR1 is MGHRA and CDR2 is YSYEKL. This CDR3 comprises 13 residues. This CDR3 reads CASALGGRETQYF. Here the CDR3 DNA reads TGCGCCAGCGCACTGGGGGGGAGGGAGACCCAGTACTTC.

This clone was picked up one time. The J gene is TRBJ2-7, the V gene TRBV5-1; 8 nucleotides match TRBD2. Germline CDR1 is SGHRS and CDR2 is YFSETQ. The CDR3 contains 14 residues. V dropped 1 base and J dropped 5; count of bases not matched to a gene: 5. CDR3 DNA: TGCGCCAGCAGCTTGCCGGGGGGGGGTGACGAGCAGTACTTC. This encodes CASSLPGGGDEQYF.

V gene TRBV6-4 combines with J gene TRBJ2-2; 9 bases line up with TRBD2. This CDR3 has 16 amino acids. Germline V gene lookup returns CDR1 MRHNA and CDR2 SNTAGT. J gave up 1 base and V 5 bases, and 5 bases lay outside the gene matches. CDR3 protein: CASSWLAGRNTGELFF. DNA for the CDR3: TGTGCCAGCAGTTGGCTAGCGGGGCGGAACACCGGGGAGCTGTTTTTT.